This TCR beta chain was observed in a study of monozygotic twins with inflammatory bowel disease. Germline V lookup: CDR1 SGDLS, CDR2 YYNGEE. The CDR3 loop spans 15 amino acids. One entry per CDR3 protein, without DNA, is what TCRdb gives after re-calling the 5' RACE reads. The sample data list about 160,000 distinct CDR3 sequences. V is TRBV9 and J is TRBJ2-5; as DNA is missing, the TRBD1 call by TCRdb cannot be tested. The sequence was collected from a human donor with ulcerative colitis or Crohn's disease, or a healthy co-twin of an affected twin (not recorded which). Source material: blood. CDR3 amino acids: CASSIELEGGETQYF.